This T cell receptor beta chain was sequenced during a study of T cell changes during pregnancy in multiple sclerosis. The method was immunoSEQ multiplex PCR; TCRdb's version includes in-frame clones alone and lacks a portion of them. This table holds 25,000 to 30,000 clones, roughly 89% found once. The sequenced sample was CD4+ T cells from peripheral blood mononuclear cells, obtained in the second trimester of pregnancy. The sequence was collected from a female donor with multiple sclerosis, enrolled in a pregnancy study.

CDR3 coding DNA: TGTGCCAGCAGCTTTAGGTGGGACAAGAATCAGCCCCAGCATTTT. Translation: CASSFRWDKNQPQHF. The chain is built from TRBV5-5 and TRBJ1-5, with a tentative D call TRBD1 (6 bases). The germline V and J ends were trimmed by 2 bases and 4 bases, with 13 bases remaining between them. The CDR3 extends over 15 amino acids. In germline, CDR1 is SGHKS, CDR2 YYEKEE (reference sequence). The whole variable domain, remainder taken from reference TRBV5-5 and TRBJ1-5, is DAGVTQSPTHLIKTRGQQVTLRCSPISGHKSVSWYQQVLGQGPQFIFQYYEKEERGRGNFPDRFSARQFPNYSSELNVNALLLGDSALYLCASSFRWDKNQPQHFGDGTRLSIL.